The 4 T cell receptor beta chains in this list originate from one sample, sequenced in a study of neurological immune-mediated disorders. TCRdb called the 5' RACE reads again in MiXCR, with one record for every CDR3 protein. The repertoire holds approximately 52,000 distinct CDR3 sequences, around 3.5% seen once, with approximately 5.8% in the top ten. The sample consisted of PBMCs. These receptor sequences come from a man aged 35 to 55 with multiple sclerosis.

This clonotype was seen ten or more times. The genes are TRBV20-1 and TRBJ2-1, with TRBD2 identical over 8 bases. Losses at the gene ends were 4 bases for V and 4 bases for J; bases not matched to a gene: 0. The germline gives CDR1 DFQATT, CDR2 SNEGSKA (reference sequence). This CDR3 comprises 12 residues. CDR3 region: CSATSGYNEQFF. CDR3 coding DNA: TGCAGTGCTACTAGCGGGTACAATGAGCAGTTCTTC.

The table lists this clonotype with many counts. This chain connects TRBV20-1 to TRBJ2-7; 9 positions match TRBD1. Germline V gene lookup returns CDR1 DFQATT and CDR2 SNEGSKA (reference sequence). The CDR3 totals 15 residues. V shed 0 bases, J shed 6 bases, and the junction held 9 bases outside the gene matches. The CDR3 is CSARDIMRDRVEQYF. The CDR3 bases are TGCAGTGCTAGAGACATCATGCGGGACAGGGTCGAGCAGTACTTC.

In its sample, this clonotype was seen many times. The chain employs TRBV6-5 and TRBJ2-6; 11 nucleotides agree with TRBD1. Germline assignment: CDR1 MNHEY and CDR2 SVGAGI. CDR3 length equals 16 residues. V gave up 11 bases and J gave up 2 bases; unmatched junction bases: 8. CDR3 sequence reads: CACSGTGGPGANVLTF. In nucleotides, the CDR3 is TGTGCCTGCTCGGGGACAGGGGGGCCTGGGGCCAACGTCCTGACTTTC.

This clonotype was seen many times. The rearrangement links TRBV7-3 to TRBJ2-5, with 12 bases identical to TRBD2. V was clipped by 5 bases and J by 2 bases; unmatched bases: 6. The CDR3 is 16 amino acids. The germline V gene has CDR1 SGHTA and CDR2 FQGTGA. The DNA of the CDR3 is TGTGCCAGCAGCCCATTGACTAGCGGGGGACAAGAGACCCAGTACTTC. Translating gives CASSPLTSGGQETQYF.